What follows are 5 T cell receptor beta chains derived from one specimen sequenced in a study of T cell responses to AZD1222 COVID-19 vaccine. Using immunoSEQ multiplex PCR, the repertoire was profiled, and TCRdb retains in-frame clones only, with some absent. The profile shows 100,000 to 150,000 clones, approximately 90% of them singletons. Sequences were derived from peripheral blood, sampled on day 0 of MenACWY control vaccination. Source of these receptors: an adult in good health.

The chain joins TRBV6-4 to TRBJ2-1; 9 bases fit TRBD2. Per germline, CDR1 MRHNA and CDR2 SNTAGT. This CDR3 region has 16 residues. V lost 4 bases to trimming and J lost 7 bases; unmatched junction nucleotides: 11. In nucleotides, the CDR3 is TGTGCCAGCAGTGGCATGGCGGGAGGGGGGCGAAATGAGCAGTTCTTC. This sequence encodes CASSGMAGGGRNEQFF.

The J gene is TRBJ2-5, the V gene TRBV11-3; D is possibly TRBD1 (5 bases). Looked up from germline, CDR1 is SGHNT and CDR2 is YENEEA. This CDR3 is built from 14 residues. The V gene lost 7 bases and the J gene lost 2 bases, with 14 bases spanning the gap. The CDR3 coding sequence is TGTGCCAGCACCCCTAGGGGTCTACAAGAGACCCAGTACTTC. Protein product: CASTPRGLQETQYF.

The rearrangement joins TRBV30 to TRBJ2-3; D not certain. Trimming shortened V by 5 bases and J by 3 bases, and 12 bases separated the two germline ends. Germline CDR1 GTSNPN, CDR2 SVGIG (reference sequence). The CDR3 contains 13 residues. CDR3 protein: CAWAVKGTDTQYF. As DNA, the CDR3 is TGTGCCTGGGCCGTTAAAGGGACAGATACGCAGTATTTT.

J is TRBJ2-5 and V is TRBV7-9; D not resolved. Trimming shortened V by 4 bases and J by 5 bases, and 8 bases separated the two germline ends. The germline V gene has CDR1 SEHNR and CDR2 FQNEAQ (reference sequence). CDR3 length equals 12 residues. The CDR3 sequence is CASSSEWETQYF. In DNA form, the CDR3 reads TGTGCCAGCAGCTCGGAGTGGGAGACCCAGTACTTC. Variable domain in full (rest from reference TRBV7-9 and TRBJ2-5): DTGVSQNPRHKITKRGQNVTFRCDPISEHNRLYWYRQTLGQGPEFLTYFQNEAQLEKSRLLSDRFSAERPKGSFSTLEIQRTEQGDSAMYLCASSSEWETQYFGPGTRLLVL.

The V call is TRBV9, the J call TRBJ2-3; D may correspond to TRBD1 or TRBD2 (6 bases each). This CDR3 is 17 amino acids long. The ends were cut back, 4 bases at V and 1 base at J, with 19 bases in the middle. The germline V gene has CDR1 SGDLS and CDR2 YYNGEE. The CDR3 coding sequence is TGTGCCAGCAGCTTGTACGGGGCAGGGGAGGGCACAGATACGCAGTATTTT. It yields the protein CASSLYGAGEGTDTQYF. Drawing the rest from reference TRBV9 and TRBJ2-3, the complete variable domain is DSGVTQTPKHLITATGQRVTLRCSPRSGDLSVYWYQQSLDQGLQFLIQYYNGEERAKGNILERFSAQQFPDLHSELNLSSLELGDSALYFCASSLYGAGEGTDTQYFGPGTRLTVL.